The 27 T cell receptor beta chains below all came from one sample that was sequenced in a study of breast tumors, draining lymph nodes, adjacent tissues. TCRdb reprocessed the multiplex PCR reads with MiXCR, giving one entry per CDR3 protein. The sample contains more than 85,000 distinct CDR3 sequences, 21% of which appear only once. Breast cancer patients provided tissue from their axillary draining lymph nodes. Sequenced sample: axillary lymph node tissue. These receptors were obtained from a female donor with breast cancer. Some clones in this sample may be carry-over from other donors' samples.

About this clonotype: One base away lies a much larger clone, so this may be a sequencing read error. The V call is TRBV6-6, the J call TRBJ1-4; the D gene is possibly TRBD1 (6 bases). The V gene lost 8 bases and the J gene lost 8 bases, with 18 bases spanning the gap. The CDR3 spans 14 residues. Germline loops: CDR1 MNHNY, CDR2 SVGAGI (reference sequence). The DNA of the CDR3 is TGTGCCAGCGATCCACAGGGATTCGGCGAAAAACTGTTTTTT. Translation gives CASDPQGFGEKLFF.

This clonotype was seen just once. The chain is built from TRBV7-9 and TRBJ1-1; no clear D gene. V gave up 3 bases and J gave up 5 bases, with 13 bases separating them. CDR1 and CDR2 (germline): SEHNR, FQNEAQ (reference sequence). This CDR3 region has 14 residues. The CDR3 nucleotides are TGTGCCAGCAGCTTCGATCGTGGAGGGACTGAAGCTTTCTTT. As protein: CASSFDRGGTEAFF.

There are many counts of this clonotype. The V and J genes are TRBV20-1 and TRBJ2-6; tentatively, D is TRBD1 (6 bases). CDR1 and CDR2 from the germline V gene are DFQATT and SNEGSKA (reference sequence). The CDR3 length is 15 residues. V lost 4 bases, J lost 2 bases, and 12 bases lay in between. The CDR3 DNA is TGCAGTGCTAAGCCCCAGGGGACTGGGGCCAACGTCCTGACTTTC. Translation: CSAKPQGTGANVLTF.

This clonotype was counted between two and nine times. The chain employs TRBV11-2 and TRBJ1-4; D is possibly TRBD1 (5 bases). This CDR3 has 15 amino acids. Looked up from germline, CDR1 is SGHAT and CDR2 is FQNNGV. Trimming shortened V by 2 bases and J by 10 bases, and 17 bases separated the two germline ends. The CDR3 loop reads CASSLSGGGAPKLFF. The DNA for the CDR3 is TGTGCCAGCAGCTTATCTGGCGGCGGGGCACCAAAACTGTTTTTT.

On this clonotype: Since a much larger clone is just one base distant, this may be a read error. V gene TRBV3-1 combines with J gene TRBJ1-2; perhaps TRBD1 as D (6 bases). V shed 3 bases and J shed 5 bases, with 10 bases lying between them. The germline gives CDR1 LGHDT, CDR2 YNNKEL (reference sequence). CDR3 length: 13 amino acids. The CDR3 spells CASSQTGWYGYTF. The CDR3 DNA follows: TGTGCCAGCAGCCAGACAGGATGGTATGGCTACACCTTC.

Details on this clonotype: A much larger clone differs by one base, so this may be a read error. This sequence joins TRBV5-4 and TRBJ2-5; a weak D match, TRBD1 (6 bases). The germline CDR1 and CDR2 sequences are SGHNT and YYREEE (reference sequence). There are 14 residues in the CDR3. In DNA, the CDR3 is TGTACCAGCAGCTTGGTTGGGACAAAAGAGACCCAGTACTTC. It yields the protein CTSSLVGTKETQYF.

The table lists this clonotype with many counts. This chain links TRBV6-6 with TRBJ1-3; D gene uncertain. The V end was cut by 7 bases, the J end by 3 bases, with 13 bases between. CDR1 and CDR2 from the germline V gene are MNHNY and SVGAGI (reference sequence). This CDR3 is 14 amino acids long. This chain's CDR3 is CASNTLGSGNTIYF. The CDR3, as DNA: TGTGCCAGCAACACTCTGGGTAGTGGAAACACCATATATTTT.

Notes on this clonotype: Mismatch with germline at one junction end may stem from a read error. This chain links TRBV10-1 with TRBJ2-2, with 11 bases lining up with TRBD2. Germline values: CDR1 WNHNN, CDR2 SYGVQD (reference sequence). This CDR3 contains 19 residues. The CDR3 protein is CASSESPKLAGEEHRGAVF. CDR3 DNA: TGCGCCAGCAGTGAGTCTCCCAAACTAGCGGGAGAGGAACACCGGGGAGCTGTTTTT.

This clonotype was seen many times. The chain combines TRBV10-3 with TRBJ1-5; 7 bases agree with TRBD1. Germline trimming cut 2 bases from V and 1 base from J; bases unmatched to any gene: 2. This CDR3 is 15 amino acids long. CDR1 is ENHRY and CDR2 is SYGVKD in the germline V gene. For the CDR3, the DNA is TGTGCCATCAGTGAGACAGGGGCGAGCAATCAGCCCCAGCATTTT. It codes for CAISETGASNQPQHF.

This clonotype has more than one count but fewer than ten. V usage is TRBV27 and J usage is TRBJ2-3; TRBD2 aligns across 14 bases. CDR1 and CDR2 (germline): MNHEY, SMNVEV (reference sequence). The CDR3 has 16 amino acids. J gave up 4 bases and V 6 bases, and 6 bases lay outside the gene matches. CDR3 nucleotides: TGTGCCAGCAGAAACCCGGGACTAGCGGGAGCAGATACGCAGTATTTT. Translated: CASRNPGLAGADTQYF.

This clonotype appeared many times. The V and J genes are TRBV4-2 and TRBJ2-5; 14 bases fit TRBD2. Germline V gives CDR1 LGHNA, CDR2 YNFKEQ. This CDR3 contains 19 residues. V gave up 4 bases and J gave up 2 bases; unmatched junction bases: 12. CDR3 sequence reads: CASSLYGLAGGSGQETQYF. As DNA, the CDR3 is TGTGCCAGCAGCCTATACGGACTAGCGGGAGGATCAGGACAAGAGACCCAGTACTTC.

The chain carries TRBV19 and TRBJ1-2, with no clear D. The CDR3 has 14 amino acids. V dropped 5 bases and J dropped 0 bases, with 10 bases sitting between them. Per germline, CDR1 LNHDA and CDR2 SQIVND (reference sequence). The CDR3 loop is CASSAQDANYGYTF. The CDR3 DNA is TGTGCCAGTAGTGCTCAGGACGCTAACTATGGCTACACCTTC.

The sample holds many counts of this clonotype. The chain's CDR3 is CASSEALGWRNEKLFF. In DNA form, the CDR3 reads TGTGCCAGCAGTGAAGCGCTTGGGTGGCGGAATGAAAAACTGTTTTTT. The rearrangement links TRBV2 to TRBJ1-4; D is ambiguous. Germline lookup yields CDR1 SNHLY and CDR2 FYNNEI. The V end was cut by 0 bases, the J end by 5 bases, with 13 bases between. This CDR3 has 16 residues.

This clonotype was counted many times. The V call is TRBV9, the J call TRBJ2-7; D ambiguous. This CDR3 has 13 residues. With 3 bases removed from V and 0 bases from J, the gap between germline ends came to 7 bases. CDR1 and CDR2 (germline): SGDLS, YYNGEE. Here the CDR3 reads CASSANPSYEQYF. In DNA form, the CDR3 reads TGTGCCAGCAGCGCCAACCCCTCCTACGAGCAGTACTTC. Full variable domain (remainder filled in from reference TRBV9 and TRBJ2-7): DSGVTQTPKHLITATGQRVTLRCSPRSGDLSVYWYQQSLDQGLQFLIQYYNGEERAKGNILERFSAQQFPDLHSELNLSSLELGDSALYFCASSANPSYEQYFGPGTRLTVT.

Concerning this clonotype itself: A much more abundant neighbour one base away suggests this may be a read error. The conserved phenylalanine or tryptophan normally closing the CDR3 is absent here, so this likely arose from a read error. V usage is TRBV27 and J usage is TRBJ2-7; possible D gene TRBD1, 6 bases. This CDR3 contains 14 residues. Germline lookup yields CDR1 MNHEY and CDR2 SMNVEV (reference sequence). Trimming removed 6 bases from V and 2 bases from J, with 14 bases in between. CDR3 region: CASRPGHRTYEQYL. CDR3 sequence (DNA): TGTGCCAGCAGGCCGGGACATCGGACCTACGAGCAGTACCTC.

This clonotype was observed at least ten times. This chain joins TRBV9 and TRBJ2-2, with 7 bases identical to TRBD2. After removal of 5 bases from V and 3 bases from J, the junction contained 7 bases not matched to a gene. The V gene's germline CDR1 is SGDLS and CDR2 YYNGEE. The CDR3 is 15 residues long. In nucleotides, the CDR3 is TGTGCCAGCAGTCCTCTTGGGGGGGACACCGGGGAGCTGTTTTTT. Its translation is CASSPLGGDTGELFF.

The V and J genes are TRBV20-1 and TRBJ1-1; D is unclear. Trimming removed 0 bases from V and 10 bases from J, with 12 bases in between. Per germline, CDR1 DFQATT and CDR2 SNEGSKA (reference sequence). The CDR3 loop spans 12 amino acids. The CDR3 sequence: CSARDRGRGAFF. In DNA form, the CDR3 reads TGCAGTGCTAGAGATCGGGGTCGGGGAGCTTTCTTT.

Regarding this clonotype: Because the CDR3 is missing its conserved closing phenylalanine or tryptophan, this is likely a read error. J is TRBJ2-7 and V is TRBV5-1, with D unclear. Germline V gene lookup returns CDR1 SGHRS and CDR2 YFSETQ. This CDR3 is built from 13 residues. Between the trimmed V and J ends, which lost 0 bases and 5 bases, there was a span of 9 bases. The CDR3 loop is CASSLDVRNEQYL. DNA for the CDR3: TGCGCCAGCAGCTTGGATGTCCGTAACGAGCAGTACCTC.

This clonotype was recorded at least ten times. The V and J genes are TRBV4-1 and TRBJ2-1; 7 bases line up with TRBD2. This CDR3 spans 19 amino acids. Trimming cost V 1 base and J 6 bases; bases outside gene matches: 18. Germline V gives CDR1 MGHRA, CDR2 YSYEKL. DNA of the CDR3: TGCGCCAGCAGCCAAGGGCCCCAGCGGGAACGATATACGGTCAATGAGCAGTTCTTC. This gives the protein CASSQGPQRERYTVNEQFF.

This clonotype came up many times. The rearrangement joins TRBV2 to TRBJ2-1; a weak D match, TRBD2 (6 bases). The CDR3 contains 15 residues. CDR1 is SNHLY and CDR2 is FYNNEI in the germline V gene. Trimming pared 6 bases from V and 0 bases from J, leaving 12 bases between. CDR3 coding DNA: TGTGCCAGCAGGTTTAGCGGTAGCTCCTACAATGAGCAGTTCTTC. Translation gives CASRFSGSSYNEQFF.

This clonotype came up many times. J is TRBJ2-1 and V is TRBV5-1; D might be TRBD1 or TRBD2, each matching 7 bases. The CDR3 has 15 amino acids. Germline CDR1 is SGHRS and CDR2 is YFSETQ. V was trimmed by 4 bases and J by 1 base, leaving 12 bases between them. The CDR3 DNA is TGCGCCAGCAGCACAGGGGAGGGTTCCTACAATGAGCAGTTCTTC. Encoded protein: CASSTGEGSYNEQFF.

This clonotype was seen repeatedly, ten times or more. This rearrangement joins TRBV5-4 to TRBJ2-2, with D maybe TRBD1 (6 bases). Trimming pared 0 bases from V and 5 bases from J, leaving 11 bases between. The CDR3 is made up of 15 amino acids. Germline CDR1 is SGHNT and CDR2 is YYREEE (reference sequence). CDR3 region: CASSLGVGGTGELFF. CDR3 nucleotide sequence: TGTGCCAGCAGCTTGGGGGTAGGGGGAACCGGGGAGCTGTTTTTT. Full variable domain (rest looked up from reference TRBV5-4 and TRBJ2-2): ETGVTQSPTHLIKTRGQQVTLRCSSQSGHNTVSWYQQALGQGPQFIFQYYREEENGRGNFPPRFSGLQFPNYSSELNVNALELDDSALYLCASSLGVGGTGELFFGEGSRLTVL.

In its sample, this clonotype was seen many times. The chain recombines TRBV6-6 with TRBJ1-2, with 7 bases that match TRBD1. Germline V CDR1 and CDR2: MNHNY, SVGAGI (reference sequence). V lost 5 bases, J lost 4 bases, and 7 bases stayed unmatched. The CDR3 covers 14 residues. The CDR3 sequence is CASSGAGQPYGYTF. In DNA, the CDR3 is TGTGCCAGCAGTGGAGCGGGACAGCCCTATGGCTACACCTTC.

This clonotype was counted at least ten times. This chain links TRBV7-2 with TRBJ2-7; 7 bases fit TRBD1. This CDR3 comprises 14 residues. Germline V CDR1 and CDR2: SGHTA, FQGNSA. Trimming at V came to 7 bases and at J to 3 bases, leaving 9 bases not matched to a gene. As DNA, the CDR3 is TGTGCCAGCACCCGGACAGGAGCCTTCTACGAGCAGTACTTC. This encodes CASTRTGAFYEQYF. The whole variable domain, remainder taken from reference TRBV7-2 and TRBJ2-7, is GAGVSQSPSNKVTEKGKDVELRCDPISGHTALYWYRQSLGQGLEFLIYFQGNSAPDKSGLPSDRFSAERTGGSVSTLTIQRTQQEDSAVYLCASTRTGAFYEQYFGPGTRLTVT.

The rearrangement links TRBV5-4 to TRBJ2-3; 8 bases map to TRBD1. This CDR3 has 15 residues. Unmatched junction bases numbered 6, after V lost 4 bases and J lost 2 bases. The germline CDR1 and CDR2 sequences are SGHNT and YYREEE (reference sequence). The CDR3 spells CASSHRQGPTDTQYF. In DNA form, the CDR3 reads TGTGCCAGCAGCCACCGACAGGGGCCCACAGATACGCAGTATTTT.

This clonotype was counted ten times or more. The chain links TRBV4-1 to TRBJ2-7, with TRBD2 identical over 9 bases. The CDR3 has 14 amino acids. Germline CDR1 and CDR2: MGHRA and YSYEKL. After removal of 7 bases from V and 0 bases from J, the junction contained 4 bases not matched to a gene. The CDR3 bases are TGCGCCAGCAAACCGGGACTAGCCTCCTACGAGCAGTACTTC. Translation gives CASKPGLASYEQYF.

At least ten counts were recorded for this clonotype. The chain employs TRBV7-9 and TRBJ2-1; 8 bases match TRBD2. V shed 5 bases and J 6 bases; nucleotides not matched to a gene: 12. There are 16 residues in the CDR3. The germline CDR1 and CDR2 sequences are SEHNR and FQNEAQ (reference sequence). CDR3 residues: CASSQRAGGYLNEQFF. CDR3 nucleotides: TGTGCCAGCAGCCAGAGGGCGGGGGGCTATCTCAATGAGCAGTTCTTC.